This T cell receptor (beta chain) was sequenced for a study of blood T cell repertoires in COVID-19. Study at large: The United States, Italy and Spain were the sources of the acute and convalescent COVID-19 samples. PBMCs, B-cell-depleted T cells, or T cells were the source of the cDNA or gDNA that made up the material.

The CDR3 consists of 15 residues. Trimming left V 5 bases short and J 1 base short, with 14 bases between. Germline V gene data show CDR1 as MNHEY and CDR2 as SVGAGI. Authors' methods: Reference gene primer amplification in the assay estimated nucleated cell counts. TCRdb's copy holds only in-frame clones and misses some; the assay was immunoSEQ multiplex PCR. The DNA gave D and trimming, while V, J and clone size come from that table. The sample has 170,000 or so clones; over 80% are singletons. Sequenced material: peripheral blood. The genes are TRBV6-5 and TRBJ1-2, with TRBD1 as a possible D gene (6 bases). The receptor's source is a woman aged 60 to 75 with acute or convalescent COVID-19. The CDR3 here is CASSKLSQGNYGYTF. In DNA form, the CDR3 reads TGTGCCAGCAGTAAACTCTCACAGGGTAACTATGGCTACACCTTC.